A single sample is the source of the 22 T cell receptor beta chains below, sequenced in a study of blood T cell repertoires in COVID-19. Profiling relied on immunoSEQ multiplex PCR, and the TCRdb table lists in-frame clones only, not all of them. The profile shows about 90,000 clones, about 78% of them singletons. Material: peripheral blood. The origin of the receptors is an elderly woman with acute or convalescent COVID-19.

V gene TRBV2 combines with J gene TRBJ2-5; D ambiguous. This CDR3 has 13 amino acids. V dropped 2 bases and J dropped 3 bases, with 7 bases sitting between them. CDR1 SNHLY and CDR2 FYNNEI come from the germline V gene. The CDR3 loop reads CASSEWQEETQYF. Written as DNA, the CDR3 is TGTGCCAGCAGTGAATGGCAGGAAGAGACCCAGTACTTC. The variable domain in full, with the rest retrieved from reference TRBV2 and TRBJ2-5, is EPEVTQTPSHQVTQMGQEVILRCVPISNHLYFYWYRQILGQKVEFLVSFYNNEISEKSEIFDDQFSVERPDGSNFTLKIRSTKLEDSAMYFCASSEWQEETQYFGPGTRLLVL.

Here the CDR3 reads CASSSNPQGVYGYTF. CDR3 nucleotide sequence: TGTGCCAGCAGTTCGAACCCACAGGGCGTCTATGGCTACACCTTC. This rearrangement joins TRBV6-2 or TRBV6-3 to TRBJ1-2; weak D call: TRBD1 (6 bases). Trimming left V 4 bases short and J 4 bases short, with 16 bases between. This CDR3 has 15 amino acids. Germline-derived CDR1 and CDR2 are MNHEY and SVGEGT.

This clone was found once. The chain recombines TRBV7-9 with TRBJ2-3, with D unresolved. Between the trimmed V and J ends, which lost 5 bases and 0 bases, there was a span of 18 bases. The CDR3 is made up of 17 amino acids. Looked up from germline, CDR1 is SEHNR and CDR2 is FQNEAQ (reference sequence). Written as DNA, the CDR3 is TGTGCCAGCAGCCCCGACATCCTCTTTCTGAGCACAGATACGCAGTATTTT. The encoded protein is CASSPDILFLSTDTQYF.

V usage is TRBV7-9 and J usage is TRBJ1-2; maybe TRBD1 (6 bases). Trimming cost V 7 bases and J 7 bases, with 16 bases left between them. This CDR3 contains 13 residues. The germline gives CDR1 SEHNR, CDR2 FQNEAQ (reference sequence). CDR3 in DNA: TGTGCCAGCACAAGGGGGTCGGGCTTTGGCTACACCTTC. Protein: CASTRGSGFGYTF. The full variable domain, in which reference TRBV7-9 and TRBJ1-2 provide the parts outside the CDR3, is DTGVSQNPRHKITKRGQNVTFRCDPISEHNRLYWYRQTLGQGPEFLTYFQNEAQLEKSRLLSDRFSAERPKGSFSTLEIQRTEQGDSAMYLCASTRGSGFGYTFGSGTRLTVV.

The chain recombines TRBV5-1 with TRBJ1-6; 7 nucleotides match TRBD1. Germline assignment: CDR1 SGHRS and CDR2 YFSETQ. This CDR3 has 14 amino acids. With 0 bases clipped from V and 6 bases from J, the junction kept 0 bases outside the gene matches. The CDR3 protein is CASSLGDSNSPLHF. CDR3 DNA sequence: TGCGCCAGCAGCTTGGGGGACAGTAATTCACCCCTCCACTTT.

This chain uses TRBV6-6 with TRBJ1-5, with 8 bases identical to TRBD1. Losses at the gene ends were 2 bases for V and 5 bases for J; bases not matched to a gene: 8. The germline V gene has CDR1 MNHNY and CDR2 SVGAGI (reference sequence). The CDR3 has 16 residues. Written as DNA, the CDR3 is TGTGCCAGCAGTTACCCAGGGGGCGCGTTGGATCAGCCCCAGCATTTT. It translates to CASSYPGGALDQPQHF.

V gene TRBV6-5 combines with J gene TRBJ1-6, with a weak D call TRBD1 (5 bases). V dropped 7 bases and J dropped 8 bases, with 12 bases sitting between them. Germline CDR1 MNHEY, CDR2 SVGAGI. CDR3 length: 13 amino acids. CDR3 DNA sequence: TGTGCCAGCATGGCTGGGGGGGATTCACCCCTCCACTTT. Amino acids: CASMAGGDSPLHF.

This chain connects TRBV7-6 to TRBJ1-1; 7 nucleotides agree with TRBD1. The CDR3 runs to 15 residues. V lost 3 bases, J lost 1 base, and 5 bases stayed unmatched. The V gene's germline CDR1 is SGHVS and CDR2 FNYEAQ. The CDR3 DNA sequence: TGTGCCAGCAGCTTTTCAGGGACAGCGAACACTGAAGCTTTCTTT. It encodes CASSFSGTANTEAFF.

The chain is built from TRBV6-5 and TRBJ1-1; 9 nucleotides line up with TRBD1. Germline V lookup: CDR1 MNHEY, CDR2 SVGAGI. This CDR3 region has 13 residues. Trimming at V came to 7 bases and at J to 11 bases, leaving 11 bases not matched to a gene. The CDR3 sequence: CASTATGGAGAFF. The CDR3 coding sequence is TGTGCCAGCACCGCTACAGGGGGCGCAGGTGCTTTCTTT.

This chain uses TRBV6-6 with TRBJ1-3; D gene unclear. The length of the CDR3 is 16 residues. CDR1 and CDR2 from the germline V gene are MNHNY and SVGAGI (reference sequence). V dropped 4 bases and J dropped 0 bases, with 13 bases sitting between them. This CDR3 reads CASSFRELRSGNTIYF. CDR3 coding DNA: TGTGCCAGCAGTTTCCGAGAACTGCGCTCTGGAAACACCATATATTTT.

This clone has only a few counts. The chain is built from TRBV7-2 and TRBJ2-7, with a possible D match to TRBD1 (6 bases). The CDR3 spans 14 residues. Looked up from germline, CDR1 is SGHTA and CDR2 is FQGNSA. The V and J ends lost 3 bases and 0 bases respectively, with 9 bases between them. The CDR3 loop reads CASSFDRFSYEQYF. For the CDR3, the DNA is TGTGCCAGCAGCTTTGACAGGTTCTCCTACGAGCAGTACTTC.

The rearrangement uses TRBV5-5 and TRBJ1-1, with a tentative D call TRBD1 (5 bases). The germline V gene encodes CDR1 SGHKS and CDR2 YYEKEE (reference sequence). The CDR3 totals 14 residues. The germline V and J ends were trimmed by 1 base and 1 base, with 8 bases remaining between them. Here the CDR3 DNA reads TGTGCCAGCAGCTTGCTACAGGAGAACACTGAAGCTTTCTTT. It yields the protein CASSLLQENTEAFF.

V usage is TRBV10-3 and J usage is TRBJ2-3; a weak D match, TRBD1 (6 bases). Germline CDR1 reads ENHRY; CDR2 reads SYGVKD. Trimming stripped 8 bases from V and 5 bases from J, with 17 bases between. The CDR3 runs to 14 residues. The CDR3 sequence: CAIAPTGEGDTQYF. The CDR3 DNA sequence: TGTGCCATCGCCCCGACAGGCGAGGGAGATACGCAGTATTTT.

Here the CDR3 DNA reads TGTGCCAGCAGCTTTTCCCAGGAAACCTACGAGCAGTACTTC. As protein: CASSFSQETYEQYF. The rearrangement joins TRBV7-9 to TRBJ2-7; no definite D call. The CDR3 is 14 amino acids. The germline CDR1 and CDR2 sequences are SEHNR and FQNEAQ (reference sequence). V was shortened by 3 bases and J by 2 bases, with 11 bases between the two germline ends.

The rearrangement joins TRBV5-1 to TRBJ1-2; D may be TRBD1 (5 bases). V dropped 0 bases and J dropped 13 bases, with 16 bases sitting between them. Per germline, CDR1 SGHRS and CDR2 YFSETQ. The CDR3 is made up of 13 amino acids. This chain's CDR3 is CASSLAQSGSGTF. The CDR3 DNA is TGCGCCAGCAGCTTGGCCCAATCAGGGTCGGGCACCTTC.

This chain links TRBV9 with TRBJ1-2, with 7 bases that match TRBD1. V was clipped by 1 base and J by 8 bases; unmatched bases: 11. Germline CDR1 is SGDLS and CDR2 is YYNGEE. This CDR3 has 15 residues. CDR3 bases: TGTGCCAGCAGCGTAATGATGGACAGGACGTCCGGCTACACCTTC. This gives the protein CASSVMMDRTSGYTF.

The V gene is TRBV29-1, the J gene TRBJ1-1, with unresolved D. The germline CDR1 and CDR2 sequences are SQVTM and ANQGSEA. Trimming stripped 6 bases from V and 8 bases from J, with 19 bases between. The CDR3 runs to 13 residues. CDR3 in amino acids: CSVSSKEQLEAFF. The DNA for the CDR3 is TGCAGCGTCTCCTCTAAAGAACAGCTAGAAGCTTTCTTT.

This clone appeared once. The chain couples TRBV5-1 to TRBJ1-4; no reliable D call. Trimming removed 4 bases at V and 0 bases at J, with 13 bases between. CDR3 size: 16 residues. Per the germline V gene, CDR1 is SGHRS and CDR2 is YFSETQ. The CDR3 region has the DNA TGCGCCAGCAGCATTGACTTTGACCCAACTAATGAAAAACTGTTTTTT. Translating gives CASSIDFDPTNEKLFF.

The gene calls are TRBV19 and TRBJ1-2, with D maybe TRBD1 (6 bases). With 3 bases removed from V and 4 bases from J, the gap between germline ends came to 9 bases. CDR1 LNHDA and CDR2 SQIVND come from the germline V gene (reference sequence). This CDR3 has 13 amino acids. The CDR3: CASSMDSPYGYTF. The CDR3 nucleotides read TGTGCCAGTAGTATGGACAGCCCCTATGGCTACACCTTC.

This rearrangement joins TRBV13 to TRBJ1-2; no reliable D call. The germline V gene encodes CDR1 PRHDT and CDR2 FYEKMQ (reference sequence). The V end was cut by 5 bases, the J end by 4 bases, with 17 bases between. The CDR3 consists of 15 residues. DNA of the CDR3: TGTGCCAGCAGCCAAGTGGGCCCAAACCCCTATGGCTACACCTTC. This encodes CASSQVGPNPYGYTF.

The CDR3 loop reads CASRPGDRGRTEAFF. The CDR3 nucleotides read TGTGCCAGCAGGCCGGGCGACAGGGGAAGGACTGAAGCTTTCTTT. The chain links TRBV27 to TRBJ1-1; 8 nucleotides align to TRBD1. There are 15 residues in the CDR3. V trimming: 6 bases; J trimming: 5 bases; junction bases outside the gene matches: 11. The germline CDR1 and CDR2 sequences are MNHEY and SMNVEV (reference sequence).

V is TRBV18 and J is TRBJ1-5, with D unclear. The CDR3 consists of 14 residues. CDR1 and CDR2 (germline): KGHSH, LQKENI. V gave up 3 bases and J gave up 5 bases, with 11 bases separating them. The CDR3 coding sequence is TGTGCCAGCTCACCTTCGGGAGGAGATCAGCCCCAGCATTTT. Residues: CASSPSGGDQPQHF.